The clone carrying this T cell receptor beta chain was counted between two and nine times. Its target is unknown. This sample is drawn from a study of beta chain features in type 1 diabetes. Study-wide results and caveats: A definitive answer on HLA type influencing TCRB rearrangement was not reached here. The study found moderately but significantly shorter TCRB CDR3s in all four CD4+ subsets of Type 1 diabetes patients.

This CDR3 contains 15 residues. Per the germline V gene, CDR1 is MGHDK and CDR2 is SYGVNS. The ends lost 1 base at V and 7 bases at J; junction bases unmatched: 5. TCRB transcripts that were expressed got sequenced, as all of the isolated RNA had been reverse transcribed. Generated by immunoSEQ multiplex PCR, the TCRdb table keeps only in-frame clones and is missing some. The data show 550,000 to 850,000 clones, over 10% seen once. The V and J genes are TRBV25-1 and TRBJ2-2; 8 nucleotides agree with TRBD1. The clonotype comes from a man aged 18 to 29 with type 1 diabetes. The sample was naive CD4+ T cells from blood. CDR3 protein: CASSELDRVIGELFF. DNA of the CDR3: TGTGCCAGCAGTGAATTGGACAGGGTAATCGGGGAGCTGTTTTTT.